One and the same sample provided the 25 T cell receptor beta chains below, sequenced in a study of blood T cell repertoires in COVID-19. The table came from immunoSEQ multiplex PCR; TCRdb's copy has only in-frame clones and leaves some out. Found here are about 250,000 clones, 88% of them singletons; the top ten hold roughly 6%. The sample was peripheral blood. All receptors derive from a woman aged 30 to 39 with COVID-19, enrolled during active disease.

CDR3 bases: TGTGCCAGCAGTGAGGACACGATGGGCTACAATGAGCAGTTCTTC. Its protein product is CASSEDTMGYNEQFF. The genes are TRBV6-4 and TRBJ2-1; tentative D call: TRBD1 (5 bases). From germline, CDR1 is MRHNA and CDR2 SNTAGT. The CDR3 sequence is 15 residues long. Deletions cut 3 bases from V and 3 bases from J, with 12 bases between.

The chain carries TRBV14 and TRBJ2-1; 7 bases align to TRBD2. The CDR3 runs to 15 residues. Trimming removed 0 bases from V and 7 bases from J; junction bases left unmatched: 6. The V gene's germline CDR1 is SGHDN and CDR2 FVKESK. This CDR3 is CASSQDVGSGNEQFF. As DNA, the CDR3 is TGTGCCAGCAGCCAAGATGTTGGTAGCGGGAATGAGCAGTTCTTC.

The rearrangement joins TRBV11-2 to TRBJ2-7; 11 bases map to TRBD1. CDR1 is SGHAT, CDR2 FQNNGV, per germline. The CDR3 consists of 14 residues. Germline trimming cut 7 bases from V and 6 bases from J; bases unmatched to any gene: 8. This chain's CDR3 is CASTLDRGLGEQYV. The CDR3, as DNA: TGTGCCAGCACCTTGGACAGGGGGCTAGGCGAGCAGTACGTC.

Worth noting for this clone: One end of the junction varies from germline; a read error may be responsible. The CDR3 spells CASSEVPYGQYF. CDR3 DNA: TGTGCCAGCAGTGAGGTCCCCTACGGGCAGTACTTC. V usage is TRBV2 and J usage is TRBJ2-7; D is unresolved. This CDR3 comprises 12 residues. Germline V lookup: CDR1 SNHLY, CDR2 FYNNEI.

The gene calls are TRBV19 and TRBJ2-3; 9 bases are a match to TRBD2. The CDR3 covers 19 residues. The V segment lost 0 bases and the J segment 2 bases; nucleotides outside the gene matches: 12. The germline gives CDR1 LNHDA, CDR2 SQIVND (reference sequence). Here the CDR3 DNA reads TGTGCCAGTAGTATAGAAGCGCGGGAGGGATTAACATACACAGATACGCAGTATTTT. Translation: CASSIEAREGLTYTDTQYF.

The chain carries TRBV3-1 (or the pseudogene TRBV3-2) and TRBJ2-1; 7 bases fit TRBD2. The CDR3 covers 16 residues. The V gene's germline CDR1 is LGHDT and CDR2 YNNKEL (reference sequence). V was pared by 6 bases and J by 2 bases, with 10 bases of the junction left unmatched. The chain's CDR3 is CASRAGRESTYNEQFF. The CDR3 bases are TGTGCCAGCAGGGCGGGGCGGGAGTCAACCTACAATGAGCAGTTCTTC.

The genes are TRBV13 and TRBJ2-3; 10 bases fit TRBD2. The V segment lost 5 bases and the J segment 1 base; nucleotides outside the gene matches: 12. Germline CDR1 is PRHDT and CDR2 is FYEKMQ (reference sequence). The CDR3 extends over 18 amino acids. The CDR3 DNA follows: TGTGCCAGCAGCCCGCGGGGAGCGGGGGGGTGGGGCACAGATACGCAGTATTTT. Amino acid sequence: CASSPRGAGGWGTDTQYF.

The chain employs TRBV4-1 and TRBJ2-2, with 9 bases identical to TRBD2. The CDR3 has 18 residues. Germline V gene lookup returns CDR1 MGHRA and CDR2 YSYEKL. Trimming took 2 bases from V and 5 from J; bases not matched to a gene: 12. The CDR3, as DNA: TGCGCCAGCAGCCAACGATATAGCGGGAGAAATAAAACCGGGGAGCTGTTTTTT. Translating it yields CASSQRYSGRNKTGELFF.

The rearrangement joins TRBV29-1 to TRBJ2-3, with D perhaps TRBD1 (5 bases). The V end lost 1 base, the J end lost 0 bases, and 14 bases lay between the germline ends. Germline V gene lookup returns CDR1 SQVTM and CDR2 ANQGSEA. The CDR3 contains 16 residues. CDR3: CSVEGLQALSTDTQYF. In DNA, the CDR3 is TGCAGCGTTGAAGGTCTACAGGCCCTTAGCACAGATACGCAGTATTTT.

The rearrangement joins TRBV5-5 to TRBJ2-7; 9 bases agree with TRBD2. Trimming removed 4 bases from V and 4 bases from J; junction bases left unmatched: 12. CDR1 and CDR2 (germline): SGHKS, YYEKEE (reference sequence). CDR3 size: 16 residues. CDR3 amino acids: CASSLGPTSGLYEQYV. The CDR3 bases are TGTGCCAGCAGCCTCGGCCCGACTAGCGGACTTTACGAGCAGTACGTC.

CDR3 protein: CASSPLGLAEGDTQYF. In DNA form, the CDR3 reads TGTGCCAGCAGCCCCCTGGGTCTAGCGGAGGGAGATACGCAGTATTTT. The chain links TRBV11-2 to TRBJ2-3, with 7 bases matching TRBD2. The CDR3 totals 16 residues. Germline CDR1 SGHAT, CDR2 FQNNGV. The J segment lost 5 bases and the V segment lost 5 bases, leaving 13 bases of the junction unmatched.

The J gene is TRBJ1-1, the V gene TRBV12-3 or TRBV12-4; unclear D gene. V lost 2 bases and J lost 5, with 9 bases in between. This CDR3 spans 13 amino acids. CDR3 in amino acids: CASSLPGRTEAFF. The CDR3 nucleotides read TGTGCCAGCAGTTTACCTGGGAGGACTGAAGCTTTCTTT.

This clone was detected once. The chain joins TRBV6-5 to TRBJ1-2; 9 bases fit TRBD1. The germline gives CDR1 MNHEY, CDR2 SVGAGI. The CDR3 totals 15 residues. Losses at the gene ends were 4 bases for V and 8 bases for J; bases not matched to a gene: 11. For the CDR3, the DNA is TGTGCCAGCAGTTCCATACAGGGGGCTGTTGGGGGCTACACCTTC. This translates into CASSSIQGAVGGYTF.

The table lists this clone with a few counts. The chain joins TRBV3-1 (or the pseudogene TRBV3-2) to TRBJ1-1; D may be TRBD1 (5 bases). Germline-derived CDR1 and CDR2 are LGHDT and YNNKEL (reference sequence). V was clipped by 0 bases and J by 5 bases, with 25 bases between them. This CDR3 comprises 19 residues. CDR3: CASSQDVKRVVRGGTEAFF. Here the CDR3 DNA reads TGTGCCAGCAGCCAAGATGTAAAGAGGGTTGTGAGGGGAGGGACTGAAGCTTTCTTT.

The chain couples TRBV29-1 to TRBJ1-1, with 9 bases lining up with TRBD1. This CDR3 contains 14 residues. The germline V gene has CDR1 SQVTM and CDR2 ANQGSEA. J was trimmed by 3 bases and V by 6 bases; bases with no gene match: 8. CDR3 region: CSVAPQGADTEAFF. In nucleotides, the CDR3 is TGCAGCGTGGCCCCACAGGGGGCGGACACTGAAGCTTTCTTT. Full variable domain (remainder filled in from reference TRBV29-1 and TRBJ1-1): SAVISQKPSRDICQRGTSLTIQCQVDSQVTMMFWYRQQPGQSLTLIATANQGSEATYESGFVIDKFPISRPNLTFSTLTVSNMSPEDSSIYLCSVAPQGADTEAFFGQGTRLTVV.

The chain employs TRBV6-5 and TRBJ1-6, with a possible D match to TRBD1 (5 bases). V was cut by 7 bases and J by 10 bases, with 20 bases left in between. Germline V gene data show CDR1 as MNHEY and CDR2 as SVGAGI. The CDR3 is 15 residues long. The CDR3 nucleotides read TGTGCCAGCATCCGATCCGACAGAGTTTGGTCACCCCTCCACTTT. Translating it yields CASIRSDRVWSPLHF.

The genes are TRBV6-2 or TRBV6-3 and TRBJ2-7; possibly TRBD2 for D (6 bases). CDR3 length: 19 residues. CDR1 MNHEY and CDR2 SVGEGT come from the germline V gene. V lost 2 bases to trimming and J lost 1 base, with 24 bases between them. CDR3 in amino acids: CASSYDPRGAGPPSYEQYV. The CDR3 region has the DNA TGTGCCAGCAGTTACGACCCGAGGGGAGCGGGTCCTCCTTCCTACGAGCAGTACGTC.

The CDR3 sequence: CASSYGTGGYEQYF. CDR3 nucleotide sequence: TGTGCCAGCAGTTATGGGACAGGTGGCTACGAGCAGTACTTC. This chain links TRBV27 with TRBJ2-7; TRBD1 agrees at 8 bases. The germline gives CDR1 MNHEY, CDR2 SMNVEV (reference sequence). V lost 4 bases to trimming and J lost 3 bases; unmatched junction nucleotides: 5. The CDR3 spans 14 residues.

This chain connects TRBV24-1 to TRBJ2-3; D is ambiguous. The CDR3 totals 17 residues. V gave up 2 bases and J gave up 0 bases, with 14 bases separating them. Germline CDR1 and CDR2: KGHDR and SFDVKD. The CDR3 sequence: CATSDSYSIGSTDTQYF. CDR3 nucleotides: TGTGCCACCAGTGATTCCTATAGCATTGGAAGCACAGATACGCAGTATTTT.

The chain has TRBV7-2 and TRBJ2-2; TRBD2 matches 10 bases. The CDR3 is 17 amino acids. CDR1 is SGHTA, CDR2 FQGNSA, per germline. With V trimmed by 1 base and J by 0 bases, 2 bases remained unmatched. The CDR3, as DNA: TGTGCCAGCAGCTTAGTAGCGGGAGGTCCGAACACCGGGGAGCTGTTTTTT. Translation: CASSLVAGGPNTGELFF.

This rearrangement joins TRBV2 to TRBJ2-3; D remains ambiguous. Germline CDR1 SNHLY, CDR2 FYNNEI. Deletions cut 6 bases from V and 0 bases from J, with 13 bases between. This CDR3 spans 15 amino acids. CDR3: CASRRHATSTDTQYF. The CDR3 DNA follows: TGTGCCAGCAGACGACACGCAACTAGCACAGATACGCAGTATTTT. The entire variable domain, with the rest obtained from reference TRBV2 and TRBJ2-3, is as follows: EPEVTQTPSHQVTQMGQEVILRCVPISNHLYFYWYRQILGQKVEFLVSFYNNEISEKSEIFDDQFSVERPDGSNFTLKIRSTKLEDSAMYFCASRRHATSTDTQYFGPGTRLTVL.

J is TRBJ1-4 and V is TRBV7-9; weak D call: TRBD1 (6 bases). Per germline, CDR1 SEHNR and CDR2 FQNEAQ (reference sequence). The CDR3 length is 14 residues. The V gene lost 0 bases and the J gene lost 7 bases, with 9 bases spanning the gap. CDR3: CASSLAQGIEKLFF. CDR3 in DNA: TGTGCCAGCAGCTTAGCCCAGGGGATTGAAAAACTGTTTTTT.

The chain carries TRBV4-1 and TRBJ1-2, with TRBD1 matching 7 bases. Trimming cost V 4 bases and J 0 bases; bases outside gene matches: 8. This CDR3 region has 16 residues. Looked up from germline, CDR1 is MGHRA and CDR2 is YSYEKL. The CDR3 DNA reads TGCGCCAGCAGCCCCCGACAGGGACCGTCTAACTATGGCTACACCTTC. Encoded protein: CASSPRQGPSNYGYTF.

The V gene is TRBV4-3, the J gene TRBJ2-7; TRBD2 aligns across 9 bases. This CDR3 has 15 residues. Germline CDR1 and CDR2: LGHNA and YSLEER. V lost 1 base to trimming and J lost 3 bases; unmatched junction nucleotides: 4. CDR3 loop: CASSQALAGSYEQYF. Here the CDR3 DNA reads TGCGCCAGCAGCCAAGCGCTAGCGGGGAGCTACGAGCAGTACTTC.

As concerns this clone: A read error may be the cause here, since a much bigger clone is one base away. The genes are TRBV7-2 and TRBJ1-1; maybe TRBD1 (6 bases). The V and J ends lost 6 bases and 1 base respectively, with 9 bases between them. The germline V gene encodes CDR1 SGHTA and CDR2 FQGNSA. This CDR3 region has 13 residues. CDR3 nucleotides: TGTGCCAGCAGTGGACAGACGAACACTGAAGCTTTCTTT. Its translation: CASSGQTNTEAFF. Based on the CDR3 plus reference TRBV7-2 and TRBJ1-1, the full variable domain is GAGVSQSPSNKVTEKGKDVELRCDPISGHTALYWYRQSLGQGLEFLIYFQGNSAPDKSGLPSDRFSAERTGGSVSTLTIQRTQQEDSAVYLCASSGQTNTEAFFGQGTRLTVV.